This T cell receptor beta chain was retrieved from a study of chemoradiotherapy in HPV16-positive cancers (dated by TCRdb to the early 2020s). In terms of the full investigation: Candidate HPV-specific T-cell clones and common TCR motifs were defined through functional T-cell assays on cells from a couple of HPV16-positive patients. The candidate HPV-specific TCRs and motifs were subsequently tracked in TCR repertoires obtained from approximately 91 patients with HPV-related cancers. The study set out to ask whether T-cell immunity against the HPV oncoproteins E6 and E7 changes over the course of chemoradiotherapy and whether that immunity affects survival. Here is what the overall study found, with its caveats: The survival association was reported for HPV16-positive patients, and the functional definition of HPV-specific T cells was derived from only a couple of HPV16-positive patients. Improved recurrence-free survival in HPV16-positive patients was associated with expansion of HPV-responsive T cells during chemoradiotherapy. Expansion of candidate HPV-specific clones and E7-related TCR motifs was observed in the tumor microenvironment during treatment, whereas no such expansion was observed for non-HPV-specific T cells.

Repertoires were sampled multiple times during chemoradiotherapy, which allowed clonal expansion in the tumor microenvironment to be followed. This clone was observed a few times. It has no known antigen specificity. Base-call qualities are not available, and no considerably larger clone is one nucleotide away. V is cut by 3 bases and J by 5 bases, and the space between the germline ends is 13 bases. CDR1 and CDR2 are drawn from the germline V gene (reference sequence): LNHDA, SQIVND. There are 14 amino acids in the CDR3, from cysteine to phenylalanine inclusive. The CDR3 DNA has 42 bases and is translated from base 1. The receptor library was made with the immunoSEQ multiplex PCR assay. As stored in TCRdb, this immuneACCESS dataset retains in-frame rearrangements with V and J assigned. A fraction of the clones does not appear; measured against another copy, unresolved V genes explain less than half of the discrepancy, and the remainder lacks a known reason. The sample table records roughly 20,000 clones; 75% to 90% of these occur just once. Of the sample, more than 3% falls within the top ten clones.

This TCR was sampled from a human donor with HPV-associated anogenital cancer. In this chain, TRBV19 is recombined with TRBJ2-5, with TRBD1 as a weak D call on 6 bases. The sample in question was blood, obtained from a patient who underwent chemoradiotherapy. The nucleotide sequence is given as TGTGCCAGTAGTATTCAACAGGGTGGCGAGACCCAGTACTTC. Its protein reads: CASSIQQGGETQYF.